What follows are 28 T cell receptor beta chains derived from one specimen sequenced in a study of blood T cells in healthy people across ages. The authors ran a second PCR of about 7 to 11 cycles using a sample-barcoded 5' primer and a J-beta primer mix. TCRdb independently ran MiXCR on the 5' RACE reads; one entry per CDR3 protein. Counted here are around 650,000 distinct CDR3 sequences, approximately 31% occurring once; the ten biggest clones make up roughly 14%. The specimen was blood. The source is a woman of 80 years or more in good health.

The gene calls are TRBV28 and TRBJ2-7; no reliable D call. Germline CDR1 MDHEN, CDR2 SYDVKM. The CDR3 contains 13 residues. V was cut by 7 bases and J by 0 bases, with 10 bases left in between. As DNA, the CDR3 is TGTGCCAGCACCGTCCTGAACTCCTACGAGCAGTACTTC. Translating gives CASTVLNSYEQYF.

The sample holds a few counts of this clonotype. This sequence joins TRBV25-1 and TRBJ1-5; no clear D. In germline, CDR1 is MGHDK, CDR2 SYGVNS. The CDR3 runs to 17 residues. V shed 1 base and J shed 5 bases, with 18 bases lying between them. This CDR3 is CASSEFNLGISDQPQHF. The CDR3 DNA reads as TGTGCCAGCAGTGAATTTAATCTGGGGATAAGTGATCAGCCCCAGCATTTT.

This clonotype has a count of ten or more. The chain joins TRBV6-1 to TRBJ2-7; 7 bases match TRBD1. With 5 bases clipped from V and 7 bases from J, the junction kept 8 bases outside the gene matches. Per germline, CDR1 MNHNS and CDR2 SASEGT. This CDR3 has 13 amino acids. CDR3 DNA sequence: TGTGCCAGCAGTCCGACAGGGCCTTGGGAGCAGTACTTC. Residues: CASSPTGPWEQYF.

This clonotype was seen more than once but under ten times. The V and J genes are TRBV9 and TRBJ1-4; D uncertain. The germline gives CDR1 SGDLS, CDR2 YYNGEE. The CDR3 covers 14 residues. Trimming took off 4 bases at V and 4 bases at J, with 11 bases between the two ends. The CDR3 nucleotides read TGTGCCAGCAGCCAGCCTGGGGATAATGAAAAACTGTTTTTT. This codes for CASSQPGDNEKLFF.

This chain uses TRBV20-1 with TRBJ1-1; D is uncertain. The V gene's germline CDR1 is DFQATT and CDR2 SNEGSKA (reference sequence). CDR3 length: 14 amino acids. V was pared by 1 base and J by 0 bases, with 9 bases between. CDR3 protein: CSARAPGMNTEAFF. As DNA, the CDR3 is TGCAGTGCTAGAGCGCCGGGTATGAACACTGAAGCTTTCTTT.

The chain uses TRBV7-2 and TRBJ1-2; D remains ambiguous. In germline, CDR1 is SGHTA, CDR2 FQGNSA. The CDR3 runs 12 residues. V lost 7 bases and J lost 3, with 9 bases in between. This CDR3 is CASTRRDYGYTF. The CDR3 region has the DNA TGTGCCAGCACCCGAAGGGACTATGGCTACACCTTC.

The chain's CDR3 is CASRGSNGGSSSYNSPLHF. Here the CDR3 DNA reads TGTGCCAGCAGGGGTAGTAACGGGGGCTCCAGCTCCTATAATTCACCCCTCCACTTT. The V and J genes are TRBV25-1 and TRBJ1-6; D is possibly TRBD1 (6 bases). The CDR3 has 19 residues. The germline gives CDR1 MGHDK, CDR2 SYGVNS. V gave up 6 bases and J gave up 0 bases, with 21 bases separating them.

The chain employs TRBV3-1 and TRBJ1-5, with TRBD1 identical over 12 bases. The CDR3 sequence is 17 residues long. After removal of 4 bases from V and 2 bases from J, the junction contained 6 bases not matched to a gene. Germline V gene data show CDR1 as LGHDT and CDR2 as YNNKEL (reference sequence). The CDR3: CASSPGTGGLGNQPQHF. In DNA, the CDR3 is TGTGCCAGCAGCCCGGGGACAGGGGGCTTAGGCAATCAGCCCCAGCATTTT.

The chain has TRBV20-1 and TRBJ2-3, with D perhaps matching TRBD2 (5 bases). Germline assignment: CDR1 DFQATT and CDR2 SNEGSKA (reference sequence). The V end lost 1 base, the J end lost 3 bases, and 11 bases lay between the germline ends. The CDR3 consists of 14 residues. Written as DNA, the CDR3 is TGCAGTGCTAGAGTCTCGGGATCGACAGATACGCAGTATTTT. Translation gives CSARVSGSTDTQYF.

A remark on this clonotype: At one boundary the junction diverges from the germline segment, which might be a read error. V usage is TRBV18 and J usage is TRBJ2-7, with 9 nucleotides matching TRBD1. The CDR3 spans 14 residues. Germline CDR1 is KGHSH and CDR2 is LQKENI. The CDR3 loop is CASSVWDRDYELYF. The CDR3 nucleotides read TGTGCCAGCTCAGTATGGGACAGGGACTACGAGCTGTACTTC.

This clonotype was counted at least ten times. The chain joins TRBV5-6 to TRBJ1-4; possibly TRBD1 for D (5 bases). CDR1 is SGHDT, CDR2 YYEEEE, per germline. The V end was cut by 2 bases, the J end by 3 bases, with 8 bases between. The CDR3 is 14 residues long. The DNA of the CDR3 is TGTGCCAGCAGCTTTGGGGCGTCTAATGAAAAACTGTTTTTT. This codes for CASSFGASNEKLFF.

CDR3 DNA: TGCGCCAGCAGCCAAGGTCTAGCGGGGGGGCCCAATAACTACGAGCAGTACTTC. Translation: CASSQGLAGGPNNYEQYF. J is TRBJ2-4 and V is TRBV4-3; 12 nucleotides agree with TRBD2. The last part of the DNA fits TRBJ2-7 better; the J call may be wrong. Germline CDR1 LGHNA, CDR2 YSLEER. This CDR3 contains 18 residues.

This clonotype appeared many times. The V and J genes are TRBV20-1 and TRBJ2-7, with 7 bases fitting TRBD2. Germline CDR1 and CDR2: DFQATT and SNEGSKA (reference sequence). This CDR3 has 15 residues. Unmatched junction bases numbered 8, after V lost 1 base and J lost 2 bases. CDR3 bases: TGCAGTGCTAGAGGACTAGCTGGGGGACCCTACGAGCAGTACTTC. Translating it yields CSARGLAGGPYEQYF.

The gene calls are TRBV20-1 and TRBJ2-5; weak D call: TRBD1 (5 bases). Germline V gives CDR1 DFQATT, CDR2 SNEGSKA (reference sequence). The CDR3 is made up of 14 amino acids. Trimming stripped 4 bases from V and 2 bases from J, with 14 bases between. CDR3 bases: TGCAGTGCTACGCGACCATCAGGGCAAGAGACCCAGTACTTC. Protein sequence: CSATRPSGQETQYF.

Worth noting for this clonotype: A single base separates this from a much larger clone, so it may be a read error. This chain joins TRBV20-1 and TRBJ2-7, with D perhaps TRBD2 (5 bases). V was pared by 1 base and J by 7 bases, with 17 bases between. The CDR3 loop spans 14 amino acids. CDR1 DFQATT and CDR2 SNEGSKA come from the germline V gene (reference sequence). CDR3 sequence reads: CSARVHNLRDEQYF. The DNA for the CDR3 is TGCAGTGCTAGAGTGCACAACCTTCGGGATGAGCAGTACTTC.

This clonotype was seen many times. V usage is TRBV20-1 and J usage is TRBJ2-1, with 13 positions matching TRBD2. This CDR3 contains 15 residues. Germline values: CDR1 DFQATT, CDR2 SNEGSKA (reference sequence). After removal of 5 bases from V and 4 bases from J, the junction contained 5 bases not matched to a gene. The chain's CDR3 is CSASQTSGGYNEQFF. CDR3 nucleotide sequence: TGCAGTGCTTCCCAGACTAGCGGGGGGTACAATGAGCAGTTCTTC.

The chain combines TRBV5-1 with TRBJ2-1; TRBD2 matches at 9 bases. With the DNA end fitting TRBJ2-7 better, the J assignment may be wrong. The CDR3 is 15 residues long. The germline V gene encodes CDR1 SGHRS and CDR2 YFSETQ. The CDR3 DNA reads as TGCGCCAGCAGCTTAGGGACTAGCCCCTACAATGAGCAGTACTTC. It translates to CASSLGTSPYNEQYF.

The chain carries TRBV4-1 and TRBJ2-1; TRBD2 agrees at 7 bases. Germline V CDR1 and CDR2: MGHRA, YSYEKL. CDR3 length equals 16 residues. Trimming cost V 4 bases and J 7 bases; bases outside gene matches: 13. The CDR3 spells CASSRRGESMSNEQFF. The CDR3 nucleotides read TGCGCCAGCAGCCGTCGGGGGGAATCCATGAGTAATGAGCAGTTCTTC.

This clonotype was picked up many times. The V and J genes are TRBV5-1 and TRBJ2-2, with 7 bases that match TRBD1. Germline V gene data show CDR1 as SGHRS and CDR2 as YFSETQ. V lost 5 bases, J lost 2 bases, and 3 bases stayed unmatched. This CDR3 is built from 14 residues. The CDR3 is CASRGTANTGELFF. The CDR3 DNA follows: TGCGCCAGCAGGGGGACAGCCAACACCGGGGAGCTGTTTTTT.

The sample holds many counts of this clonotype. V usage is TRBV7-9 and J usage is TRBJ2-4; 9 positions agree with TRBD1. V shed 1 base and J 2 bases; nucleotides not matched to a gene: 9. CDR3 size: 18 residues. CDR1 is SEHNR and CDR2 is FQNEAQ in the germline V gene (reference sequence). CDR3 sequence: CASSLGIGTGLTKNIQYF. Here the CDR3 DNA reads TGTGCCAGCAGCTTAGGGATCGGGACAGGGCTGACCAAAAACATTCAGTACTTC.

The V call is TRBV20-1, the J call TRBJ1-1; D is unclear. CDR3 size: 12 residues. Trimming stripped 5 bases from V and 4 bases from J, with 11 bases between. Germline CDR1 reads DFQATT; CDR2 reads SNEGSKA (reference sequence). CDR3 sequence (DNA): TGCAGTGCTGAAGTGTGGGGCACTGAAGCTTTCTTT. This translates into CSAEVWGTEAFF.

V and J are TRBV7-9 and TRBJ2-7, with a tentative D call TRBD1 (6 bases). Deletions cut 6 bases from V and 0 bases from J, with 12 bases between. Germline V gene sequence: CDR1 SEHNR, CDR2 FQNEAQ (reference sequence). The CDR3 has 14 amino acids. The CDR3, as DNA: TGTGCCAGCAGTCAACAGGGTTTCTCCTACGAGCAGTACTTC. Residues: CASSQQGFSYEQYF.

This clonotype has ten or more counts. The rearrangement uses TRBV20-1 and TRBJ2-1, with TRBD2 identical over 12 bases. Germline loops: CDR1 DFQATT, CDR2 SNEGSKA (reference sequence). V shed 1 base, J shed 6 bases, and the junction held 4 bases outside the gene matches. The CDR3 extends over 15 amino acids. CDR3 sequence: CSARGRLAGANEQFF. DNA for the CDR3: TGCAGTGCTAGAGGGAGACTAGCGGGGGCCAATGAGCAGTTCTTC.

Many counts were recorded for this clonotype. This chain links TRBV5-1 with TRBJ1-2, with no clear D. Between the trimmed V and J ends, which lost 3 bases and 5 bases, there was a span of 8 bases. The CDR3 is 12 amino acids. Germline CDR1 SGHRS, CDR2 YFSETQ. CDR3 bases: TGCGCCAGCAGCTCCGACCAGTATGGCTACACCTTC. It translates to CASSSDQYGYTF.

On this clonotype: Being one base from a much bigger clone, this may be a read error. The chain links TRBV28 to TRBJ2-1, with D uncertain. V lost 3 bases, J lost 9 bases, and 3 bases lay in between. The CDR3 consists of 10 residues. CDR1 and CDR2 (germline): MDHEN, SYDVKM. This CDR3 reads CASSFSEQFF. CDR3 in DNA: TGTGCCAGCAGTTTTAGTGAGCAGTTCTTC.

The CDR3 is CASSLGPGEIHEQYF. Here the CDR3 DNA reads TGCGCCAGCAGCTTGGGGCCAGGGGAAATCCACGAGCAGTACTTC. This sequence joins TRBV5-1 and TRBJ2-7; TRBD1 might be the D (6 bases). CDR1 and CDR2 (germline): SGHRS, YFSETQ. The germline V and J ends were trimmed by 0 bases and 5 bases, with 15 bases remaining between them. The CDR3 sequence is 15 residues long.

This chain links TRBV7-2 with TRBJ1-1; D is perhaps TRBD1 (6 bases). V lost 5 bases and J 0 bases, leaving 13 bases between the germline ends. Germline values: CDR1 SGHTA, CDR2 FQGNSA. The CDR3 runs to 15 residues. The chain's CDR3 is CASSARGGLNTEAFF. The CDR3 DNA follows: TGTGCCAGCAGCGCAAGAGGGGGATTGAACACTGAAGCTTTCTTT.

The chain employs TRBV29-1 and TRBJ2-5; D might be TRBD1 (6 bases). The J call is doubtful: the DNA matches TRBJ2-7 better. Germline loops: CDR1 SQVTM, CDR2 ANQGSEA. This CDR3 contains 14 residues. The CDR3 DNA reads TGCAGCGTTGAACTGGGGGCCGACCCCTACGAGCAGTACTTC. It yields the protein CSVELGADPYEQYF.